These 32 T cell receptor beta chains came from one sample sequenced in a study of regulatory T cells in long-lasting Graves disease. As to time point: newly diagnosed GD, antithyroid drugs for less than 3 months. The authors made the TCR library using RNA they extracted from PBMCs. To make TCR beta libraries, researchers used iRepertoire HTBI primers and Arm-PCR of CDR3 regions. TCRdb processed the multiplex PCR reads anew with MiXCR; each CDR3 protein has one entry. The sample has approximately 270,000 distinct CDR3 sequences, about 18% seen once. The sample was also linked to a second study, of T cells in Graves' hyperthyroidism and ophthalmopathy.

The starting material was peripheral blood mononuclear cells (PBMCs), obtained at new diagnosis, from a patient treated with antithyroid drugs. These receptor sequences come from a woman under 40 with Graves disease.

This clonotype was observed many times. V gene TRBV9 combines with J gene TRBJ2-3, with D perhaps TRBD1 (6 bases). This CDR3 region has 16 residues. CDR1 and CDR2 (germline): SGDLS, YYNGEE. V lost 4 bases and J lost 5, with 20 bases in between. The CDR3 sequence: CASSPGPGTRGDTQYF. For the CDR3, the DNA is TGTGCCAGCAGCCCTGGGCCCGGAACCAGGGGAGATACGCAGTATTTT.

This clonotype was recorded at least ten times. The CDR3 loop is CASSQGQGTEAFF. CDR3 nucleotides: TGTGCCAGCAGCCAGGGACAGGGAACTGAAGCTTTCTTT. This sequence joins TRBV7-9 and TRBJ1-1; 9 bases are shared with TRBD1. V lost 5 bases to trimming and J lost 5 bases; unmatched junction nucleotides: 3. Per germline, CDR1 SEHNR and CDR2 FQNEAQ (reference sequence). The CDR3 is 13 residues long.

This clonotype was seen repeatedly, ten times or more. This sequence joins TRBV7-9 and TRBJ1-4; D is unclear. V was trimmed by 6 bases and J by 8 bases, leaving 13 bases between them. Germline CDR1 and CDR2: SEHNR and FQNEAQ (reference sequence). This CDR3 is 13 amino acids long. The CDR3 here is CASSREREEKLFF. The CDR3, as DNA: TGTGCCAGCAGTCGAGAGAGGGAGGAAAAACTGTTTTTT.

Ten or more counts support this clonotype. V and J are TRBV20-1 and TRBJ1-6, with D possibly being TRBD1 (5 bases). The germline V and J ends were trimmed by 3 bases and 10 bases, with 25 bases remaining between them. Germline V lookup: CDR1 DFQATT, CDR2 SNEGSKA (reference sequence). The CDR3 has 17 amino acids. This CDR3 reads CSASPIGTPNGESPLHF. The CDR3, as DNA: TGCAGTGCTAGCCCAATTGGGACCCCCAACGGGGAGTCACCCCTCCACTTT.

This clonotype was detected ten times or more. The chain recombines TRBV11-2 with TRBJ1-1; D gene unclear. The CDR3 covers 14 residues. Between the trimmed V and J ends, which lost 2 bases and 1 base, there was a span of 8 bases. The germline CDR1 and CDR2 sequences are SGHAT and FQNNGV. In DNA, the CDR3 is TGTGCCAGCAGCTTAATGCCACAGAACACTGAAGCTTTCTTT. This translates into CASSLMPQNTEAFF.

This clonotype was detected many times. The chain carries TRBV6-1 and TRBJ2-1, with a tentative D call TRBD2 (7 bases). V was cut by 6 bases and J by 6 bases, with 15 bases left in between. CDR3 size: 14 residues. Per germline, CDR1 MNHNS and CDR2 SASEGT. As DNA, the CDR3 is TGTGCCAGCAGCACCGGGGGGCTTCGCAATGAGCAGTTCTTC. Amino acid sequence: CASSTGGLRNEQFF.

The table lists this clonotype with a count of one. This may be a read error: a much more frequent sequence differs by one nucleotide. The V gene is TRBV7-6, the J gene TRBJ1-1; the D is unclear. Germline values: CDR1 SGHVS, CDR2 FNYEAQ. This CDR3 region has 13 residues. Trimming took off 5 bases at V and 4 bases at J, with 11 bases between the two ends. CDR3 DNA: TGTGCCAGCAGCGTAACACGAAGCACTGAAGCTTTCTTT. It codes for CASSVTRSTEAFF. Drawing the rest from reference TRBV7-6 and TRBJ1-1, the complete variable domain is GAGVSQSPRYKVTKRGQDVALRCDPISGHVSLYWYRQALGQGPEFLTYFNYEAQQDKSGLPNDRFSAERPEGSISTLTIQRTEQRDSAMYRCASSVTRSTEAFFGQGTRLTVV.

As regards this clonotype: The junction departs from germline at one end; a sequencing error may be responsible. The chain is built from TRBV11-2 and TRBJ1-1; D not resolved. The CDR3 runs 16 residues. Germline-derived CDR1 and CDR2 are SGHAT and FQNNGV. The CDR3 nucleotides are TGCGCCAGCAGCCAAGTCGGTCGCAGGAGGAACACTGAAGCTTTCTTT. Translation gives CASSQVGRRRNTEAFF. The full variable domain, rest sourced from reference TRBV11-2 and TRBJ1-1, is EAGVAQSPRYKIIEKRQSVAFWCNPISGHATLYWYQQILGQGPKLLIQFQNNGVVDDSQLPKDRFSAERLKGVDSTLKIQPAKLEDSAVYLCASSQVGRRRNTEAFFGQGTRLTVV.

This clonotype was detected ten times or more. V usage is TRBV3-1 and J usage is TRBJ2-7; 8 bases are a match to TRBD2. Germline V gene data show CDR1 as LGHDT and CDR2 as YNNKEL (reference sequence). The CDR3 consists of 16 residues. J was trimmed by 0 bases and V by 3 bases; bases with no gene match: 7. In nucleotides, the CDR3 is TGTGCCAGCAGCCAGAGAGGCGGGGGGCCCTCCTACGAGCAGTACTTC. It codes for CASSQRGGGPSYEQYF.

This clonotype was counted many times. CDR3 amino acids: CASSQIPVKSGGYTF. DNA of the CDR3: TGTGCCAGCAGCCAAATCCCGGTAAAGTCCGGTGGCTACACCTTC. The rearrangement uses TRBV14 and TRBJ1-2, with no clear D. Per the germline V gene, CDR1 is SGHDN and CDR2 is FVKESK. Trimming cost V 2 bases and J 7 bases, with 17 bases left between them. The CDR3 covers 15 residues.

This clonotype was recorded many times. V usage is TRBV5-1 and J usage is TRBJ1-6; D is unresolved. V gave up 5 bases and J gave up 8 bases, with 14 bases separating them. This CDR3 has 14 residues. The V gene's germline CDR1 is SGHRS and CDR2 YFSETQ. The CDR3: CASRESILDSPLHF. CDR3 coding DNA: TGCGCCAGCAGGGAATCCATTTTGGATTCACCCCTCCACTTT.

The sample holds many counts of this clonotype. This chain joins TRBV3-1 and TRBJ1-1, with TRBD1 as a possible D gene (6 bases). This CDR3 region has 14 residues. Between the trimmed V and J ends, which lost 4 bases and 3 bases, there was a span of 12 bases. The germline gives CDR1 LGHDT, CDR2 YNNKEL (reference sequence). CDR3 sequence (DNA): TGTGCCAGCAGCCTCGAGGGGGGGCACACTGAAGCTTTCTTT. This gives the protein CASSLEGGHTEAFF.

In the case of this clonotype: This may be a read error: a much more frequent sequence differs by one nucleotide. The chain carries TRBV20-1 and TRBJ2-2, with D hard to call. CDR1 is DFQATT and CDR2 is SNEGSKA in the germline V gene (reference sequence). The V end lost 5 bases, the J end lost 6 bases, and 19 bases lay between the germline ends. This CDR3 contains 15 residues. Here the CDR3 reads CSALTAAIESGELFF. In DNA, the CDR3 is TGCAGTGCTCTAACCGCGGCGATTGAATCCGGGGAGCTGTTTTTT.

This clonotype was picked up many times. The chain uses TRBV20-1 and TRBJ2-7; no definite D call. The CDR3 has 15 residues. V was shortened by 6 bases and J by 2 bases, with 20 bases between the two germline ends. The V gene's germline CDR1 is DFQATT and CDR2 SNEGSKA (reference sequence). CDR3: CSAQDVAGSPYEQYF. Here the CDR3 DNA reads TGCAGTGCCCAGGATGTAGCCGGCTCGCCCTACGAGCAGTACTTC.

This clonotype has ten or more counts. This chain uses TRBV12-3 or TRBV12-4 with TRBJ2-5; TRBD2 agrees at 11 bases. J lost 5 bases, V lost 3 bases, and 14 bases had no gene match. The CDR3 extends over 18 amino acids. DNA of the CDR3: TGTGCCAGCAGTTTCACCCGTTCTAGCGGGGGGACCTCGGAGACCCAGTACTTC. Encoded protein: CASSFTRSSGGTSETQYF.

This clonotype was seen repeatedly, ten times or more. This sequence joins TRBV20-1 and TRBJ1-5, with D possibly being TRBD1 (6 bases). The germline V gene has CDR1 DFQATT and CDR2 SNEGSKA (reference sequence). This CDR3 contains 16 residues. V lost 0 bases and J 4 bases, leaving 16 bases between the germline ends. As DNA, the CDR3 is TGCAGTGCTAGAGATGCGGGGGCAGGACTTAATCAGCCCCAGCATTTT. Residues: CSARDAGAGLNQPQHF.

This clonotype showed up many times. J is TRBJ2-7 and V is TRBV2; 7 bases align to TRBD2. V was pared by 4 bases and J by 2 bases, with 8 bases of the junction left unmatched. The germline gives CDR1 SNHLY, CDR2 FYNNEI. The CDR3 has 15 amino acids. CDR3 in DNA: TGTGCCAGCAGTGTATCTAGCGGAAAACCCTACGAGCAGTACTTC. This translates into CASSVSSGKPYEQYF.

This clonotype was counted at least ten times. The J gene is TRBJ2-7, the V gene TRBV11-2; unclear D gene. Germline V gene data show CDR1 as SGHAT and CDR2 as FQNNGV. The V end lost 4 bases, the J end lost 3 bases, and 4 bases lay between the germline ends. The CDR3 is 11 residues long. CDR3 coding DNA: TGTGCCAGCAGCTCCGTCTACGAGCAGTACTTC. It translates to CASSSVYEQYF. Using reference TRBV11-2 and TRBJ2-7 for the parts outside the CDR3, the full variable domain is EAGVAQSPRYKIIEKRQSVAFWCNPISGHATLYWYQQILGQGPKLLIQFQNNGVVDDSQLPKDRFSAERLKGVDSTLKIQPAKLEDSAVYLCASSSVYEQYFGPGTRLTVT.

The chain has TRBV19 and TRBJ2-1; 11 nucleotides agree with TRBD2. This CDR3 has 15 amino acids. Germline-derived CDR1 and CDR2 are LNHDA and SQIVND (reference sequence). V was pared by 3 bases and J by 6 bases, with 4 bases of the junction left unmatched. CDR3 residues: CASSILSGGANEQFF. CDR3 bases: TGTGCCAGTAGTATTCTTAGCGGGGGGGCCAATGAGCAGTTCTTC.

This clonotype was seen many times. V and J are TRBV12-5 and TRBJ1-5; D not certain. Germline V gives CDR1 LGHNT, CDR2 FRNRAP. The V gene lost 4 bases and the J gene lost 0 bases, with 7 bases spanning the gap. The CDR3 sequence is 14 residues long. The CDR3 DNA reads TGTGCTAGTGGTTCCCAAATTAGCAATCAGCCCCAGCATTTT. Encoded protein: CASGSQISNQPQHF.

This clonotype was picked up many times. The chain combines TRBV20-1 with TRBJ1-6; D may be TRBD1 (5 bases). CDR3 length: 14 residues. Germline V gene sequence: CDR1 DFQATT, CDR2 SNEGSKA (reference sequence). V was clipped by 5 bases and J by 3 bases, with 11 bases between them. CDR3 loop: CSARQTLYNSPLHF. The CDR3 DNA is TGCAGTGCTCGACAGACTCTCTATAATTCACCCCTCCACTTT.

In its sample, this clonotype was seen many times. This chain connects TRBV3-1 to TRBJ2-1; 8 bases fit TRBD1. The CDR3 is 16 residues long. Germline-derived CDR1 and CDR2 are LGHDT and YNNKEL (reference sequence). The V gene end was trimmed by 0 bases and the J gene end by 9 bases; junction bases not matched to a gene: 10. CDR3 sequence: CASSQDSGQGHTEQFF. CDR3 sequence (DNA): TGTGCCAGCAGCCAAGATTCAGGACAGGGCCACACTGAGCAGTTCTTC.

The rearrangement joins TRBV9 to TRBJ1-3; D gene uncertain. This CDR3 contains 14 residues. V lost 3 bases, J lost 0 bases, and 7 bases lay in between. The germline gives CDR1 SGDLS, CDR2 YYNGEE. CDR3 residues: CASSEWYSGNTIYF. The CDR3 bases are TGTGCCAGCAGCGAGTGGTACTCTGGAAACACCATATATTTT.

This clonotype was recorded at least ten times. The chain is built from TRBV9 and TRBJ1-4; 12 nucleotides agree with TRBD1. The trim removed 4 bases at V and 8 bases at J, leaving 12 bases unmatched. The CDR3 has 17 residues. The V gene's germline CDR1 is SGDLS and CDR2 YYNGEE. The CDR3 spells CASSPRGQGARVEKLFF. The CDR3 DNA reads TGTGCCAGCAGCCCGAGGGGACAGGGGGCGCGGGTCGAAAAACTGTTTTTT.

This clonotype occurred a few times. The V call is TRBV5-4, the J call TRBJ2-1, with TRBD2 matching 8 bases. V dropped 9 bases and J dropped 5; count of bases not matched to a gene: 13. This CDR3 has 15 amino acids. CDR1 and CDR2 (germline): SGHNT, YYREEE (reference sequence). The CDR3 region is CATWWAGGKDNEQFF. The CDR3, as DNA: TGTGCCACTTGGTGGGCGGGGGGTAAGGACAATGAGCAGTTCTTC.

The CDR3 here is CASSKGRISNYGYTF. DNA of the CDR3: TGTGCCAGCAGCAAGGGACGGATATCTAACTATGGCTACACCTTC. V gene TRBV5-5 combines with J gene TRBJ1-2; D might be TRBD1 (5 bases). The CDR3 covers 15 residues. Germline V gene data show CDR1 as SGHKS and CDR2 as YYEKEE (reference sequence). The V and J ends lost 4 bases and 0 bases respectively, with 13 bases between them.

Many counts were recorded for this clonotype. This rearrangement joins TRBV29-1 to TRBJ1-5; a weak D match, TRBD1 (5 bases). Germline V lookup: CDR1 SQVTM, CDR2 ANQGSEA. This CDR3 is built from 13 residues. Trimming cost V 3 bases and J 7 bases, with 13 bases left between them. The CDR3 DNA reads as TGCAGCGTTGAGGGACGGAACGGCCAGCCCCAGCATTTT. Residues: CSVEGRNGQPQHF. The variable domain in full, completed from reference TRBV29-1 and TRBJ1-5, reads SAVISQKPSRDICQRGTSLTIQCQVDSQVTMMFWYRQQPGQSLTLIATANQGSEATYESGFVIDKFPISRPNLTFSTLTVSNMSPEDSSIYLCSVEGRNGQPQHFGDGTRLSIL.

The chain couples TRBV4-2 to TRBJ1-1; no reliable D call. Between the trimmed V and J ends, which lost 4 bases and 3 bases, there was a span of 15 bases. The CDR3 is 15 residues long. The germline gives CDR1 LGHNA, CDR2 YNFKEQ. This CDR3 reads CASSRGLLGDTEAFF. CDR3 bases: TGTGCCAGCAGCCGCGGTTTGTTGGGAGACACTGAAGCTTTCTTT.

This clonotype was counted many times. The J gene is TRBJ2-5, the V gene TRBV2, with D unclear. CDR3 length equals 12 residues. Germline V gene sequence: CDR1 SNHLY, CDR2 FYNNEI. Trimming stripped 6 bases from V and 5 bases from J, with 10 bases between. The chain's CDR3 is CASSAPMETQYF. The CDR3 coding sequence is TGTGCCAGCAGCGCCCCCATGGAGACCCAGTACTTC.

This clonotype was seen many times. The chain joins TRBV9 to TRBJ1-2, with 7 bases fitting TRBD1. Trimming at V came to 3 bases and at J to 0 bases, leaving 11 bases not matched to a gene. Germline V gene data show CDR1 as SGDLS and CDR2 as YYNGEE. The CDR3 totals 17 residues. The DNA for the CDR3 is TGTGCCAGCAGCGCCCGACAGGGCTCGGCGGCTAACTATGGCTACACCTTC. Its protein is CASSARQGSAANYGYTF.

The rearrangement links TRBV3-1 to TRBJ2-3; perhaps TRBD2 as D (5 bases). V gave up 2 bases and J gave up 1 base, with 16 bases separating them. Germline V gene data show CDR1 as LGHDT and CDR2 as YNNKEL (reference sequence). This CDR3 is built from 17 residues. CDR3 region: CASSQSPDGVGTDTQYF. The CDR3 DNA sequence: TGTGCCAGCAGCCAAAGCCCCGACGGGGTAGGCACAGATACGCAGTATTTT.

This rearrangement joins TRBV12-3 or TRBV12-4 to TRBJ2-3; 13 bases are shared with TRBD2. V lost 3 bases, J lost 5 bases, and 11 bases stayed unmatched. The length of the CDR3 is 18 residues. This CDR3 is CASSFGTSGGAGGDTQYF. The CDR3 DNA reads TGTGCCAGCAGTTTTGGCACTAGCGGGGGGGCGGGGGGAGATACGCAGTATTTT.